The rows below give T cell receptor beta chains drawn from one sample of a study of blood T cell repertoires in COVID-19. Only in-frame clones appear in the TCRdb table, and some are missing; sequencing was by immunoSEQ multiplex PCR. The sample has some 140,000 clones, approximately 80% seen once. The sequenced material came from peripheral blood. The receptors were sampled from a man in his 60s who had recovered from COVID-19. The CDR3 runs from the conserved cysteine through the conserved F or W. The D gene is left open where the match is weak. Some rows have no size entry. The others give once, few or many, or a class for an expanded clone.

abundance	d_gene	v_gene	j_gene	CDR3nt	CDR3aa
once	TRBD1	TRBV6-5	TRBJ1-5	TGTGCCAGCAGTAATGACAGGGGCCTAAATCAGCCCCAGCATTTT	CASSNDRGLNQPQHF
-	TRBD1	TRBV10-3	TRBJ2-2	TGTGCCATCAGTGGGGTCCCGACAGGGGGATACGGGGAGCTGTTTTTT	CAISGVPTGGYGELFF
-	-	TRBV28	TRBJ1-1	TGTGCCAGCAGTTTATCTCGGGGGGGGCACACTGAAGCTTTCTTT	CASSLSRGGHTEAFF
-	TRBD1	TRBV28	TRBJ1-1	TGTGCCAGCATCCCGGGACAGCCGAACACTGAAGCTTTCTTT	CASIPGQPNTEAFF
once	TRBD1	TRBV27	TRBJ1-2	TGTGCCAGCAGTCTGTCGGGACAGGGGGCAGGAGGCTACACCTTC	CASSLSGQGAGGYTF
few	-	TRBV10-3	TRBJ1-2	TGTGCCATCAGTGACGGACCTGGGGAGGGCTACACCTTC	CAISDGPGEGYTF
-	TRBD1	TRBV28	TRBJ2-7	TGTGCCAGCAGTTCAGGACAGGGGTACGAGCAGTACTTC	CASSSGQGYEQYF
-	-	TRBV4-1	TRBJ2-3	TGCGCCAGCAGCCAAGCCCGTCCGGGCACAGATACGCAGTATTTT	CASSQARPGTDTQYF
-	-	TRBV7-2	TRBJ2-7	TGTGCCAGCAGCTTCCGAGGGCCGGGGTACGAGCAGTACTTC	CASSFRGPGYEQYF
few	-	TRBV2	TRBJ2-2	TGTGCCAGCAGTGTACGAGCGAACACCGGGGAGCTGTTTTTT	CASSVRANTGELFF
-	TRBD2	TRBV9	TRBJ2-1	TGTGCCAGCAGCACCCAAAGCGCGGGAGGGCTCGGTGAGCAGTTCTTC	CASSTQSAGGLGEQFF
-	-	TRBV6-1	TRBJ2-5	TGTGCCAGCAGTGAAGACAGGGCAGGAGAGACCCAGTACTTC	CASSEDRAGETQYF
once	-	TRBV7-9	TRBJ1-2	TGTGCCAGCAGCTTCGAGGGCTACACCTTC	CASSFEGYTF
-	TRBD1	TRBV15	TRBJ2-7	TGTGCCACCAGCAGGGGGACAGGGGCCTCTCATAGCTCCTACGAGCAGTACTTC	CATSRGTGASHSSYEQYF
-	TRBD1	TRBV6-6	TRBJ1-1	TGTGCCAGCAGTACCTACAGGGGCGGCACTGAAGCTTTCTTT	CASSTYRGGTEAFF
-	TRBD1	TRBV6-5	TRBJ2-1	TGTGCCAGCAGTTACGGACAGGTTGCCTACAATGAGCAGTTCTTC	CASSYGQVAYNEQFF
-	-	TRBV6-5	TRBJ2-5	TGTGCCAGCAGTTACTCGACCAAGGGGCGAGAGACCCAGTACTTC	CASSYSTKGRETQYF
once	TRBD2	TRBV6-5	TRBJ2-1	TGTGCCAGCAGTTACGGCGGGGGGACTTACAATGAGCAGTTCTTC	CASSYGGGTYNEQFF
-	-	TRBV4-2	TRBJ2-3	TGTGCCAGCAGCCAAGATCGGGGAACAGATACGCAGTATTTT	CASSQDRGTDTQYF
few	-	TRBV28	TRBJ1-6	TGTGCCAGCAGTTTGAAGGAGCTGCCCCTCCACTTT	CASSLKELPLHF
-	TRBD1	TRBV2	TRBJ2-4	TGTGCCAGCTCCTCCCGGACAGGGGGCCACCACTTC	CASSSRTGGHHF
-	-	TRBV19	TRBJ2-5	TGTGCCAGTAGTATAGGCCCGACGGGACAAGAGACCCAGTACTTC	CASSIGPTGQETQYF
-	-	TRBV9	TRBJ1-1	TGTGCCAGCAGCGTAGGGGGCCGTCGTGAAGCTTTCTTT	CASSVGGRREAFF
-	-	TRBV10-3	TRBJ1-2	TGTGCCATCAGTACCCTTGTTTCAGGGGACGGCTACACCTTC	CAISTLVSGDGYTF
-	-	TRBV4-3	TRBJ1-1	TGCGCCAGCAGCCAAACACAGGGTGGGGACACTGAAGCTTTCTTT	CASSQTQGGDTEAFF
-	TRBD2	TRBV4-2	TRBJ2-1	TGTGCCAGCAGCCAAGAGCAGATGCTAGCGGGGTACGATGAGCAGTTCTTC	CASSQEQMLAGYDEQFF
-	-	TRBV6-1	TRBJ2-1	TGTGCCAGCAGTGAAGATTTCCTAGGAGGTACTGATGAGCAGTTCTTC	CASSEDFLGGTDEQFF
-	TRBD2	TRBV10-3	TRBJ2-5	TGTGCCATCAGCGATGGGACTAGCGGGCGCCAAGAGACCCAGTACTTC	CAISDGTSGRQETQYF
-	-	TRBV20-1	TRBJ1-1	TGCAGCGGGCCCAGGGGTTTCTTT	CSGPRGFF
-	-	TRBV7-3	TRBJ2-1	TGTGCCAGCAGCTTACACGAGTCCACCTACAATGAGCAGTTCTTC	CASSLHESTYNEQFF
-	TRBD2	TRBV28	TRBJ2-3	TGTGCCAGCAGTTTTTTTGCGGGGGGTACGCAGTATTTT	CASSFFAGGTQYF
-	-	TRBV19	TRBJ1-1	TGTGCCAGTAGTATAAAGCCGGGTGAAGCTTTCTTT	CASSIKPGEAFF
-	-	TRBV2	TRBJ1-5	TGTGCCAGCAGTGATAACGGGGGGCATCAGCCCCAGCATTTT	CASSDNGGHQPQHF
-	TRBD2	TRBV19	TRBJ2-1	TGTGCCAGCACAACTAGCGGGACAAACAATGAGCAGTTCTTC	CASTTSGTNNEQFF
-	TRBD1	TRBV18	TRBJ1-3	TGTGCCAGCTCACCAACTTCCGGGACAGTCTCTGGAAACACCATATATTTT	CASSPTSGTVSGNTIYF
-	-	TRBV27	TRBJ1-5	TGTGCCAGCAGACCCCGGGGGGGAAGGCAGCCCCAGCATTTT	CASRPRGGRQPQHF
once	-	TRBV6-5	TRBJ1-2	TGTGCCAGCATACAGGGTGGGTATGGCTACACCTTC	CASIQGGYGYTF
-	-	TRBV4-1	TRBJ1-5	TGCGCCAGCAGCCAAGAAGGAGGGGCGATTATGGATCAGCCCCAGCATTTT	CASSQEGGAIMDQPQHF
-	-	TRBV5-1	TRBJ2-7	TGCGCCAGCAGCTTAAGTGCACAGTACGGCGAGCAGTACTTC	CASSLSAQYGEQYF
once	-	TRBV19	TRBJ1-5	TGTGCCAGTAGTATAGGGCACATGAACAATCAGCCCCAGCATTTT	CASSIGHMNNQPQHF
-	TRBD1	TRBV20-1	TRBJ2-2	TGCAGTGCTAGTCGACAGGGGATAAACACCGGGGAGCTGTTTTTT	CSASRQGINTGELFF
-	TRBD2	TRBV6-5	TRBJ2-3	TGTGCCACTCTGACTAGCGGGGCGACAGATACGCAGTATTTT	CATLTSGATDTQYF
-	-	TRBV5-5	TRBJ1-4	TGTGCCAGCAGCTTGAACGGAGAAAATGAAAAACTGTTTTTT	CASSLNGENEKLFF
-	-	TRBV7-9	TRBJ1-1	TGTGCCAGCAGCCCTCTTTTGGGGGCCCCGAACACTGAAGCTTTCTTT	CASSPLLGAPNTEAFF
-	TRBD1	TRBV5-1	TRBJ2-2	TGCGCCAGCAGAGGGACAGTTGGCGACGGGGAGCTGTTTTTT	CASRGTVGDGELFF
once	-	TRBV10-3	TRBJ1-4	TGTGCCATCTGGGGCGGCAGGACAAATGAAAAACTGTTTTTT	CAIWGGRTNEKLFF
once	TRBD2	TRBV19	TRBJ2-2	TGTGCCAGTAGTATCGTAACTAGCGGGACCACCGGGGAGCTGTTTTTT	CASSIVTSGTTGELFF
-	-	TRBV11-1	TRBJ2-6	TGTGCCAGCAGCTTAGTTCGAGTGGCTGGGGCCAACGTCCTGACTTTC	CASSLVRVAGANVLTF
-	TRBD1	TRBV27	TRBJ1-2	TGTGCCAGCACCCGTACGACAGGGACCCTCTCTGATGGCTACACCTTC	CASTRTTGTLSDGYTF
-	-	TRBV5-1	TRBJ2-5	TGCGCCAGCAGCTTGGAGGGGGTCCGGTTGGAGACCCAGTACTTC	CASSLEGVRLETQYF
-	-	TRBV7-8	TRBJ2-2	TGTGCCAGCAGCACGGGGACTTTTTCCGGGGAGCTGTTTTTT	CASSTGTFSGELFF
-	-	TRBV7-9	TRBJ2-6	TGTGCCAGCAGCTTAGTCTCCGGGGCCAACGTCCTGACTTTC	CASSLVSGANVLTF
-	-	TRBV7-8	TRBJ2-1	TGTGCCAGCACACACCGAGGGCAAATAATGTACGATGAGCAGTTCTTC	CASTHRGQIMYDEQFF
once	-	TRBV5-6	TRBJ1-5	TGTGCCAGCAGACAACAGGGCTCCCTAGGGCCCCAGCATTTT	CASRQQGSLGPQHF
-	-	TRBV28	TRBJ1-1	TGTGCCAGCAGCCCCCCTCTCCAGGGATGGATCACTGAAGCTTTCTTT	CASSPPLQGWITEAFF
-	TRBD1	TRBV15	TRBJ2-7	TGTGCCACCACCCCGGGGGACAGGGGAACCTACGAGCAGTACTTC	CATTPGDRGTYEQYF
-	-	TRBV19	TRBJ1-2	TGTGCCACCCAGGGCCTATCTGGCTACACCTTC	CATQGLSGYTF
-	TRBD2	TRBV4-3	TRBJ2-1	TGCGCCAGCAGCCAGGGGATCAAGTGGCGGGAGAATTCCTACAATGAGCAGTTCTTC	CASSQGIKWRENSYNEQFF
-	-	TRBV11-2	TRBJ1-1	TGTGCCAGCAGCTTATTTGAAGGGGCGGCTTTCTTT	CASSLFEGAAFF